This T cell receptor (beta chain) was identified during a study of shared clonotypes between healthy human individuals. This CDR3 has 17 residues. J lost 2 bases, V lost 5 bases, and 11 bases had no gene match. Germline CDR1 is SGHAT and CDR2 is FQNNGV. Profiled with immunoSEQ multiplex PCR; TCRdb holds only in-frame clones, not every one. Of about 110,000 clones in the sample, about 63% are singletons; the top ten hold around 26%. This chain joins TRBV11-2 and TRBJ2-7, with 11 bases aligning to TRBD2. The specimen was memory CD8+ T cells sorted from blood. As for subset: CD45RO+ cells pooled with CCR7-negative TemRA cells. The receptor's source is a woman aged 30 to 39 in good health. The CDR3 sequence: CASSPRASGRRTYEQYF. In nucleotides, the CDR3 is TGTGCCAGCAGCCCGCGGGCTAGCGGGAGGAGGACCTACGAGCAGTACTTC. Using reference TRBV11-2 and TRBJ2-7 for the parts outside the CDR3, the full variable domain is EAGVAQSPRYKIIEKRQSVAFWCNPISGHATLYWYQQILGQGPKLLIQFQNNGVVDDSQLPKDRFSAERLKGVDSTLKIQPAKLEDSAVYLCASSPRASGRRTYEQYFGPGTRLTVT.